The clone carrying this T cell receptor (beta chain) was observed a handful of times. Its antigen is still unknown. The entry originates in a study of T-cell reconstitution after alpha-beta-depleted transplantation in children. Study results and caveats: T-cell counts and diversity were attributed mostly to newly produced T cells one year after transplant.

Molecular barcoding with unique molecular identifiers was used for the TCRbeta library. TCRdb re-called the PCR reads with MiXCR, one entry per CDR3 protein. The table has 600,000 or so distinct CDR3 sequences, 23% seen once. This TCR came from a boy in the first two years of life who had a stem cell transplant for acute myeloid leukemia, so the T cells may come from the graft donor. This material consisted of PBMCs, mostly from graft donor cells, taken 360 days after TCRalphabeta/CD19-depleted stem cell transplant.

This chain's CDR3 is CSAGPGTIATNEKLFF. CDR3 nucleotides: TGCAGTGCTGGTCCCGGGACTATCGCAACTAATGAAAAACTGTTTTTT. The chain couples TRBV20-1 to TRBJ1-4; a weak D match, TRBD1 (5 bases). V lost 5 bases and J lost 0, with 16 bases in between. This CDR3 is 16 amino acids long. Germline-derived CDR1 and CDR2 are DFQATT and SNEGSKA (reference sequence).